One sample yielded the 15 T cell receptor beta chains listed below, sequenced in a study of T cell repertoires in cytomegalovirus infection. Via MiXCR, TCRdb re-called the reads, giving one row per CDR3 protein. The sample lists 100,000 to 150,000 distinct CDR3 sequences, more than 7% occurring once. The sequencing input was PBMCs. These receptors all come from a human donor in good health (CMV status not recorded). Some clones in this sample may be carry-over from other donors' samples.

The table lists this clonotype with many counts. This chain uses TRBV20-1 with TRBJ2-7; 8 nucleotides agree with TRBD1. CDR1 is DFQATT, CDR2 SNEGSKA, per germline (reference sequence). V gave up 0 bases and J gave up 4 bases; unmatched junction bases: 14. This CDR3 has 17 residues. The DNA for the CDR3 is TGCAGTGCTAGAGATTGGGGGGCAGGGGGCCGGGGTTACGAGCAGTACTTC. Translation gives CSARDWGAGGRGYEQYF.

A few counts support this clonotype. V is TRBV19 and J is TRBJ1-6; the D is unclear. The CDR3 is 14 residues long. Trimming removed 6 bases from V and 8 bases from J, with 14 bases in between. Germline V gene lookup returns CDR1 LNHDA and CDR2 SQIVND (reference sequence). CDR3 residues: CASSPRREHSPLHF. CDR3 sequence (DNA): TGTGCCAGTAGCCCTCGAAGGGAGCATTCACCCCTCCACTTT.

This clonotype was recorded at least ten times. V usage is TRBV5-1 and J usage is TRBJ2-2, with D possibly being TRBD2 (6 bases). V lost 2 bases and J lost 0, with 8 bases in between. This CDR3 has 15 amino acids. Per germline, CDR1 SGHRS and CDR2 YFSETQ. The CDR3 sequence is CASSFLATNTGELFF. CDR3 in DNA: TGCGCCAGCAGCTTTCTAGCGACGAACACCGGGGAGCTGTTTTTT.

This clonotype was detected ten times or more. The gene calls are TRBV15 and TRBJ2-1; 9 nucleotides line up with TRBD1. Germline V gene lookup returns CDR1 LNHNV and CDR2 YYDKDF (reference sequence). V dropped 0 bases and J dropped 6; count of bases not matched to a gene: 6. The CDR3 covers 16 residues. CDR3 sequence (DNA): TGTGCCACCAGCAGAGATTTGGGACAGGGTGGCAATGAGCAGTTCTTC. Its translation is CATSRDLGQGGNEQFF.

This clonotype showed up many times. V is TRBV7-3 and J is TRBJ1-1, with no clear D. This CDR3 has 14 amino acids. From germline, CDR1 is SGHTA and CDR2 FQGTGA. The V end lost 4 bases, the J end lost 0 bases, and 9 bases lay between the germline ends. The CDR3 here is CASSSGPVNTEAFF. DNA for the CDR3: TGTGCCAGCAGCTCAGGACCGGTGAACACTGAAGCTTTCTTT.

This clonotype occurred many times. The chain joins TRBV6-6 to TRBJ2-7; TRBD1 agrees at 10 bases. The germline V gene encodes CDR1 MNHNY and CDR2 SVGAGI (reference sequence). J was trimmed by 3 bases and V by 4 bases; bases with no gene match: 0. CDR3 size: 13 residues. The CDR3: CASSWDRGYEQYF. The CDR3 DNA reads TGTGCCAGCAGTTGGGACAGGGGCTACGAGCAGTACTTC.

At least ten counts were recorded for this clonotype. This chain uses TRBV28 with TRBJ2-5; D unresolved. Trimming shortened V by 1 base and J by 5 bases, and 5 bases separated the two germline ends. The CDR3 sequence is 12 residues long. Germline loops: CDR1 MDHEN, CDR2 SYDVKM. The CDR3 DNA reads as TGTGCCAGCAGTTTATTACCGGAGACCCAGTACTTC. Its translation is CASSLLPETQYF.

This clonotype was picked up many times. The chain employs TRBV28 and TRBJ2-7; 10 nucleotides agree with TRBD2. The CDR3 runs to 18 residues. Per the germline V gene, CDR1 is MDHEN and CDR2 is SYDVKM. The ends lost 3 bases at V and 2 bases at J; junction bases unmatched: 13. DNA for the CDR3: TGTGCCAGCAGTTTGCCCCCCCTTCTAGCGGGGGCCCCCTACGAGCAGTACTTC. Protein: CASSLPPLLAGAPYEQYF.

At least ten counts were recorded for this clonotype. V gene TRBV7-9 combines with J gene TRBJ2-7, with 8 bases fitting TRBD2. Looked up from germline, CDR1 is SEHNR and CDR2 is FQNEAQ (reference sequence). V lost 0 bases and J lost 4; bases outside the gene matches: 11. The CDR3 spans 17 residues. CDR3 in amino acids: CASSLALVGGGHYEQYF. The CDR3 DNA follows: TGTGCCAGCAGCTTAGCGCTGGTCGGGGGGGGACATTACGAGCAGTACTTC.

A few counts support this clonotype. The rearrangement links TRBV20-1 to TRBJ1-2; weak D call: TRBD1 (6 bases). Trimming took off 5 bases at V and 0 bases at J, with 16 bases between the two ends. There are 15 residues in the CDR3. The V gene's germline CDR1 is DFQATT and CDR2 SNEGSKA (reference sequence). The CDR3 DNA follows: TGCAGTGCTCCCTTACAGGGAACGGCTAACTATGGCTACACCTTC. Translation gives CSAPLQGTANYGYTF.

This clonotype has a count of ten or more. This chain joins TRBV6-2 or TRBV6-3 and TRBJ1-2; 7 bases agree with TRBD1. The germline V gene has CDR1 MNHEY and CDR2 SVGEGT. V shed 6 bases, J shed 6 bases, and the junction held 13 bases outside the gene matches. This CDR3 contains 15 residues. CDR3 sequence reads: CASSPRRTGVDGYTF. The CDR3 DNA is TGTGCCAGCAGCCCGAGACGGACAGGCGTCGATGGCTACACCTTC.

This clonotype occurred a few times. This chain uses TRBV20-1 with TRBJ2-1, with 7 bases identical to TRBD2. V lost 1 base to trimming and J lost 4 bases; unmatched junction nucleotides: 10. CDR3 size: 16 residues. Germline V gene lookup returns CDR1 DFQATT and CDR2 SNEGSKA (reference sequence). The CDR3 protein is CSARGVTGLMYNEQFF. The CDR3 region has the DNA TGCAGTGCTAGAGGGGTTACGGGACTAATGTACAATGAGCAGTTCTTC.

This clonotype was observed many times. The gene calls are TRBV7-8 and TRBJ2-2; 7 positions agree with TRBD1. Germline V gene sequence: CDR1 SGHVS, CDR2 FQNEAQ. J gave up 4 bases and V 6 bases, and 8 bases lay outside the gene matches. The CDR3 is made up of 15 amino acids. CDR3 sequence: CASSLGQSATGELFF. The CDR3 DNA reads TGTGCCAGCAGTTTGGGACAGTCGGCCACCGGGGAGCTGTTTTTT.

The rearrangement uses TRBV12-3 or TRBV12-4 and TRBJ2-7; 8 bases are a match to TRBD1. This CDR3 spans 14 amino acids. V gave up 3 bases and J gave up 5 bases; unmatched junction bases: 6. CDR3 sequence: CASSLRDRGHEQYF. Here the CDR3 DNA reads TGTGCCAGCAGTTTGAGAGACAGGGGCCACGAGCAGTACTTC.

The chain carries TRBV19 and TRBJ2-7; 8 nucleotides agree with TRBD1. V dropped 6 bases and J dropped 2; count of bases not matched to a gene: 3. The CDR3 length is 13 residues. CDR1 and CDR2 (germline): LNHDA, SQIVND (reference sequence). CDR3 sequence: CASRRDRTYEQYF. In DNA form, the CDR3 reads TGTGCCAGTAGACGGGACAGGACCTACGAGCAGTACTTC. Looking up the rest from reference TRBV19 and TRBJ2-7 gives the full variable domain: DGGITQSPKYLFRKEGQNVTLSCEQNLNHDAMYWYRQDPGQGLRLIYYSQIVNDFQKGDIAEGYSVSREKKESFPLTVTSAQKNPTAFYLCASRRDRTYEQYFGPGTRLTVT.